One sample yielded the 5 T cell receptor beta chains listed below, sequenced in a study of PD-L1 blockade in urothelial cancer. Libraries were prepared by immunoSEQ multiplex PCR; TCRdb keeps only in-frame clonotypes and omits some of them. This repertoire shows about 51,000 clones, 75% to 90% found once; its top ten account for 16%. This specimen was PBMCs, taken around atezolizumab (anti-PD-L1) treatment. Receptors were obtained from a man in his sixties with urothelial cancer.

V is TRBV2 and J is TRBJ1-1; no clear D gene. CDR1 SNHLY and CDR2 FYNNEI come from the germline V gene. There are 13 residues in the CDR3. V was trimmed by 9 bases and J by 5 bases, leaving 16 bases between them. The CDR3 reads CASRRPPGTEAFF. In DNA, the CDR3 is TGTGCCAGTAGACGCCCGCCGGGAACTGAAGCTTTCTTT.

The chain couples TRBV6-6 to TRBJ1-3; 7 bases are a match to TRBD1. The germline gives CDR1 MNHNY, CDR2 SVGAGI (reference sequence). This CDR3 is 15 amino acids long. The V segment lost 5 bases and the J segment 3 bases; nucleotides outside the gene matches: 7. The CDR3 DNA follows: TGTGCCAGCAGTGAGACAGGGTTAAGTGGAAACACCATATATTTT. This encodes CASSETGLSGNTIYF.

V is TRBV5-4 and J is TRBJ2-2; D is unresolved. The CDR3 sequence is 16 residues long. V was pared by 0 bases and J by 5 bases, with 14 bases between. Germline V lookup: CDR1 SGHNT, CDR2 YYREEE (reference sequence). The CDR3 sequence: CASSLALGRDTGELFF. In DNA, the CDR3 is TGTGCCAGCAGCTTGGCCTTGGGCAGAGATACCGGGGAGCTGTTTTTT.

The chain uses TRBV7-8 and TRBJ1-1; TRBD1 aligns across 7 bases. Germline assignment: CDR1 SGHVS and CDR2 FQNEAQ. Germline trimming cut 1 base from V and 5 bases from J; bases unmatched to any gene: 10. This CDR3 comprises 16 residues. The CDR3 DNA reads TGTGCCAGCAGCTTAGATAGGCGACAGGGTGAAACTGAAGCTTTCTTT. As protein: CASSLDRRQGETEAFF. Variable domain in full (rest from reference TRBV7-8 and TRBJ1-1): GAGVSQSPRYKVAKRGQDVALRCDPISGHVSLFWYQQALGQGPEFLTYFQNEAQLDKSGLPSDRFFAERPEGSVSTLKIQRTQQEDSAVYLCASSLDRRQGETEAFFGQGTRLTVV.

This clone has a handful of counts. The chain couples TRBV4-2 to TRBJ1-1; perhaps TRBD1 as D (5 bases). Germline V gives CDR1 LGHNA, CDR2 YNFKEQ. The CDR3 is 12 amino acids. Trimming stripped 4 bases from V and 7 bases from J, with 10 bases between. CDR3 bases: TGTGCCAGCAGCCCGACAGCGAATGAAGCTTTCTTT. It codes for CASSPTANEAFF.